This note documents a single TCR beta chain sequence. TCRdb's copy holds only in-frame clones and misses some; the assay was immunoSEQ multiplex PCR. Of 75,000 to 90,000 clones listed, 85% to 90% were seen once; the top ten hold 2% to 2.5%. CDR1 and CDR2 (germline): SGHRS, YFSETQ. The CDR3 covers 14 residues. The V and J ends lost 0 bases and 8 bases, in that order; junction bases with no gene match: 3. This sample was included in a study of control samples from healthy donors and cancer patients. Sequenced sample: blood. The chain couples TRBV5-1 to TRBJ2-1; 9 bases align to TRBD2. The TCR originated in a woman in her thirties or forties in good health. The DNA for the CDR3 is TGCGCCAGCAGCTTGGGGACTAGCGACTATGAGCAGTTCTTC. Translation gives CASSLGTSDYEQFF.